Listed here are 27 T cell receptor beta chains from one sample, sequenced in a study of spatial heterogeneity in lung cancer. TCRdb independently ran MiXCR on the 5' RACE reads; one entry per CDR3 protein. The sample records fewer than 45,000 distinct CDR3 sequences, under 12% being singletons. The time point denotes: blood at routine non-recurrence follow-up after resection. This specimen was PBMCs, taken at follow-up. The receptors here all came from a female donor with early-stage non-small cell lung cancer.

This clonotype turned up a few times. The gene calls are TRBV14 and TRBJ1-1, with D possibly TRBD1 on 5 matching bases. Germline CDR1 and CDR2: SGHDN and FVKESK. The CDR3 spans 14 residues. The germline V and J ends were trimmed by 0 bases and 5 bases, with 10 bases remaining between them. In DNA, the CDR3 is TGTGCCAGCAGCCAAGATTTCGGGGGAACTGAAGCTTTCTTT. It codes for CASSQDFGGTEAFF.

This chain joins TRBV27 and TRBJ1-2, with TRBD1 as a possible D gene (5 bases). Trimming removed 0 bases from V and 1 base from J, with 15 bases in between. The germline V gene encodes CDR1 MNHEY and CDR2 SMNVEV (reference sequence). The CDR3 contains 17 residues. CDR3: CASSLSPTGTDNYGYTF. The CDR3 bases are TGTGCCAGCAGTTTATCCCCGACCGGGACGGATAACTATGGCTACACCTTC.

This clonotype was picked up many times. The chain joins TRBV29-1 to TRBJ2-3; 8 nucleotides match TRBD1. V lost 5 bases to trimming and J lost 0 bases; unmatched junction nucleotides: 10. The CDR3 length is 16 residues. Germline V lookup: CDR1 SQVTM, CDR2 ANQGSEA. As DNA, the CDR3 is TGCAGCGTTATGACACAGGGGGAGTGGAGCACAGATACGCAGTATTTT. Translated: CSVMTQGEWSTDTQYF.

The chain uses TRBV5-6 and TRBJ2-3; a weak D match, TRBD1 (5 bases). The CDR3 is 19 amino acids. Trimming took off 6 bases at V and 0 bases at J, with 26 bases between the two ends. CDR1 SGHDT and CDR2 YYEEEE come from the germline V gene. The DNA for the CDR3 is TGTGCCAGCATCCTTTACAGGCCACTGAACTACTTGAGCACAGATACGCAGTATTTT. The encoded protein is CASILYRPLNYLSTDTQYF.

The chain is built from TRBV7-2 and TRBJ2-1; 7 bases match TRBD2. The CDR3 consists of 15 residues. Germline V gene sequence: CDR1 SGHTA, CDR2 FQGNSA. After removal of 5 bases from V and 8 bases from J, the junction contained 12 bases not matched to a gene. The chain's CDR3 is CASSNLRTRRDEQFF. The CDR3 DNA reads as TGTGCCAGCAGCAACCTCCGGACTAGGAGGGATGAGCAGTTCTTC.

This clonotype came up a few times. This chain connects TRBV20-1 to TRBJ2-7; 7 bases line up with TRBD1. The V and J ends lost 6 bases and 3 bases, in that order; junction bases with no gene match: 8. The CDR3 has 13 residues. Germline lookup yields CDR1 DFQATT and CDR2 SNEGSKA (reference sequence). This CDR3 reads CSARTGPRYEQYF. As DNA, the CDR3 is TGCAGTGCACGGACAGGCCCCCGCTACGAGCAGTACTTC.

This clonotype was seen many times. The chain is built from TRBV28 and TRBJ2-3; 12 bases are shared with TRBD2. The CDR3 runs to 15 residues. V shed 6 bases, J shed 7 bases, and the junction held 8 bases outside the gene matches. Germline values: CDR1 MDHEN, CDR2 SYDVKM. CDR3 sequence reads: CASSPGLAGRYTQYF. The CDR3 nucleotides are TGTGCCAGCAGCCCCGGACTAGCGGGGCGATATACGCAGTATTTT.

The V and J genes are TRBV29-1 and TRBJ1-2, with no clear D. Between the trimmed V and J ends, which lost 3 bases and 4 bases, there was a span of 9 bases. The CDR3 consists of 12 residues. Germline V gene data show CDR1 as SQVTM and CDR2 as ANQGSEA. The CDR3 bases are TGCAGCGTTGATATGGGATCCTATGGCTACACCTTC. Translating gives CSVDMGSYGYTF. Variable domain in full (rest from reference TRBV29-1 and TRBJ1-2): SAVISQKPSRDICQRGTSLTIQCQVDSQVTMMFWYRQQPGQSLTLIATANQGSEATYESGFVIDKFPISRPNLTFSTLTVSNMSPEDSSIYLCSVDMGSYGYTFGSGTRLTVV.

CDR3 sequence: CASSEYNEQFF. The CDR3 DNA reads as TGTGCCAGCAGTGAATACAATGAGCAGTTCTTC. The chain recombines TRBV25-1 with TRBJ2-1; D is ambiguous. The length of the CDR3 is 11 residues. Germline V gives CDR1 MGHDK, CDR2 SYGVNS. Trimming left V 0 bases short and J 6 bases short, with 0 bases between.

This clonotype was observed a handful of times. V is TRBV9 and J is TRBJ2-1; 9 bases align to TRBD1. The CDR3 loop spans 18 amino acids. V was pared by 1 base and J by 9 bases, with 17 bases of the junction left unmatched. CDR1 is SGDLS, CDR2 YYNGEE, per germline. CDR3 nucleotides: TGTGCCAGCAGCGTATCAATCCCGGGACAGGGTGGTGAGGGTGAGCAGTTCTTC. Protein product: CASSVSIPGQGGEGEQFF.

This clonotype has more than one count but fewer than ten. V usage is TRBV7-2 and J usage is TRBJ1-1; D is uncertain. Trimming took off 7 bases at V and 0 bases at J, with 6 bases between the two ends. The germline CDR1 and CDR2 sequences are SGHTA and FQGNSA. The CDR3 has 12 amino acids. In DNA, the CDR3 is TGTGCCAGCACCCGAGTGAACACTGAAGCTTTCTTT. Translation: CASTRVNTEAFF.

This clonotype was observed many times. The chain carries TRBV28 and TRBJ2-7; no reliable D call. The germline CDR1 and CDR2 sequences are MDHEN and SYDVKM. This CDR3 contains 14 residues. Trimming left V 2 bases short and J 7 bases short, with 15 bases between. The CDR3 loop is CASSLGSGSREQYF. CDR3 DNA sequence: TGTGCCAGCAGTTTAGGCTCCGGTTCGAGGGAGCAGTACTTC.

This clonotype has ten or more counts. The V call is TRBV7-2, the J call TRBJ2-5; TRBD1 matches 7 bases. CDR1 and CDR2 from the germline V gene are SGHTA and FQGNSA. The V gene end was trimmed by 2 bases and the J gene end by 2 bases; junction bases not matched to a gene: 8. This CDR3 region has 16 residues. DNA of the CDR3: TGTGCCAGCAGCTTAAGTGAGTCAGGGGGACAAGAGACCCAGTACTTC. Protein sequence: CASSLSESGGQETQYF. Looking up the rest from reference TRBV7-2 and TRBJ2-5 gives the full variable domain: GAGVSQSPSNKVTEKGKDVELRCDPISGHTALYWYRQSLGQGLEFLIYFQGNSAPDKSGLPSDRFSAERTGGSVSTLTIQRTQQEDSAVYLCASSLSESGGQETQYFGPGTRLLVL.

This clonotype was seen repeatedly, ten times or more. This chain joins TRBV29-1 and TRBJ2-3; D gene unclear. The CDR3 totals 15 residues. Per the germline V gene, CDR1 is SQVTM and CDR2 is ANQGSEA. The V end lost 1 base, the J end lost 0 bases, and 11 bases lay between the germline ends. In nucleotides, the CDR3 is TGCAGCGTTGAAGGTGGGGTCGGTAGCACAGATACGCAGTATTTT. Its protein product is CSVEGGVGSTDTQYF.

This clonotype was counted a few times. CDR3 in amino acids: CSVEEGGYTQYF. The DNA of the CDR3 is TGCAGCGTTGAAGAAGGGGGGTATACGCAGTATTTT. The gene calls are TRBV29-1 and TRBJ2-3; either TRBD1 or TRBD2 may fit D (6 bases each). The CDR3 loop spans 12 amino acids. The V and J ends lost 0 bases and 7 bases respectively, with 8 bases between them. Germline lookup yields CDR1 SQVTM and CDR2 ANQGSEA.

The chain couples TRBV29-1 to TRBJ2-7; D possibly corresponds to TRBD1 (5 bases). The V end lost 1 base, the J end lost 0 bases, and 13 bases lay between the germline ends. The germline gives CDR1 SQVTM, CDR2 ANQGSEA. This CDR3 spans 15 amino acids. The CDR3 sequence: CSVEVIRGNSYEQYF. CDR3 sequence (DNA): TGCAGCGTTGAAGTAATAAGGGGCAACTCCTACGAGCAGTACTTC.

The V call is TRBV9, the J call TRBJ2-5; D is ambiguous. This CDR3 has 14 residues. V lost 0 bases to trimming and J lost 2 bases, with 8 bases between them. Germline CDR1 is SGDLS and CDR2 is YYNGEE. CDR3 coding DNA: TGTGCCAGCAGCGTAGCGGCGGATCAAGAGACCCAGTACTTC. This sequence encodes CASSVAADQETQYF.

This clonotype was detected only a few times. The V call is TRBV7-8, the J call TRBJ2-5; D gene unclear. CDR3 length: 15 amino acids. V lost 2 bases, J lost 3 bases, and 13 bases lay in between. Germline CDR1 reads SGHVS; CDR2 reads FQNEAQ. As DNA, the CDR3 is TGTGCCAGCAGCTTAATACCCACACTTAAAGAGACCCAGTACTTC. This sequence encodes CASSLIPTLKETQYF.

Many counts were recorded for this clonotype. V usage is TRBV2 and J usage is TRBJ1-6, with 8 bases aligning to TRBD1. The junction had 7 bases not matched to a gene; V was cut back by 4 bases and J by 17 bases. The CDR3 contains 12 residues. The germline gives CDR1 SNHLY, CDR2 FYNNEI. The CDR3 region is CASSAGQGGFHF. CDR3 nucleotide sequence: TGTGCCAGCAGTGCCGGACAGGGAGGATTCCACTTT.

The chain links TRBV24-1 to TRBJ1-1, with D maybe TRBD1 (5 bases). With 3 bases removed from V and 1 base from J, the gap between germline ends came to 11 bases. From germline, CDR1 is KGHDR and CDR2 SFDVKD. The CDR3 loop spans 15 amino acids. CDR3 amino acids: CATSDPGTSNTEAFF. CDR3 bases: TGTGCCACCAGTGATCCCGGGACCTCGAACACTGAAGCTTTCTTT.

The rearrangement links TRBV21-1 to TRBJ2-7; TRBD1 is the table's D call and was not checked against the DNA. TRBV21-1 is recorded as a pseudogene. The CDR3 has 14 amino acids. CDR3 DNA: TGTGCCAGCAGCCTTGGGCGAGGGGTAGACGAGCAGTACTTC. Encoded protein: CASSLGRGVDEQYF.

A few counts support this clonotype. This sequence joins TRBV30 and TRBJ1-2; no clear D. Trimming took off 0 bases at V and 13 bases at J, with 18 bases between the two ends. CDR3 length: 13 residues. Germline V gene sequence: CDR1 GTSNPN, CDR2 SVGIG (reference sequence). CDR3 in DNA: TGTGCCTGGAGTGTCGGGCTGAAAGGAGGGTGCACCTTC. Its protein is CAWSVGLKGGCTF.

In this sample, this clonotype turned up many times. The chain joins TRBV11-1 to TRBJ1-1; D not resolved. The germline gives CDR1 SGHAT, CDR2 FQDESV (reference sequence). Between the trimmed V and J ends, which lost 4 bases and 7 bases, there was a span of 22 bases. The CDR3 extends over 16 amino acids. The CDR3 nucleotides are TGTGCCAGCAGCTCTAGCCTATCGGTCGGGAGCCTTGAAGCTTTCTTT. Translation gives CASSSSLSVGSLEAFF.

Ten or more counts support this clonotype. V gene TRBV6-5 combines with J gene TRBJ1-6; unclear D gene. The CDR3 contains 14 residues. Germline lookup yields CDR1 MNHEY and CDR2 SVGAGI. Trimming cost V 4 bases and J 7 bases, with 11 bases left between them. CDR3 nucleotides: TGTGCCAGCAGTTTCGGAGGAGACAATTCACCCCTCCACTTT. Residues: CASSFGGDNSPLHF.

Many counts were recorded for this clonotype. The chain links TRBV20-1 to TRBJ1-5, with TRBD1 matching over 7 bases. CDR1 and CDR2 from the germline V gene are DFQATT and SNEGSKA (reference sequence). V gave up 0 bases and J gave up 4 bases; unmatched junction bases: 3. This CDR3 is built from 14 residues. CDR3 amino acids: CSARDGTENQPQHF. The CDR3 DNA is TGCAGTGCTAGAGATGGGACAGAAAATCAGCCCCAGCATTTT.

In this sample, this clonotype turned up a few times. J is TRBJ2-3 and V is TRBV5-1; D is uncertain. Per the germline V gene, CDR1 is SGHRS and CDR2 is YFSETQ. Trimming took 0 bases from V and 2 from J, leaving 7 bases between them. The CDR3 has 14 amino acids. Written as DNA, the CDR3 is TGCGCCAGCAGCTTGGGGCCAATCACAGATACGCAGTATTTT. Translation: CASSLGPITDTQYF.

This clonotype was recorded many times. This chain joins TRBV27 and TRBJ2-7; possibly TRBD2 for D (6 bases). The CDR3 has 14 residues. Germline V gene sequence: CDR1 MNHEY, CDR2 SMNVEV (reference sequence). Trimming took off 5 bases at V and 7 bases at J, with 18 bases between the two ends. CDR3 coding DNA: TGTGCCAGCAGTCCGACCTTCGTCGGGGGTGAGCAGTACTTC. Amino acids: CASSPTFVGGEQYF.